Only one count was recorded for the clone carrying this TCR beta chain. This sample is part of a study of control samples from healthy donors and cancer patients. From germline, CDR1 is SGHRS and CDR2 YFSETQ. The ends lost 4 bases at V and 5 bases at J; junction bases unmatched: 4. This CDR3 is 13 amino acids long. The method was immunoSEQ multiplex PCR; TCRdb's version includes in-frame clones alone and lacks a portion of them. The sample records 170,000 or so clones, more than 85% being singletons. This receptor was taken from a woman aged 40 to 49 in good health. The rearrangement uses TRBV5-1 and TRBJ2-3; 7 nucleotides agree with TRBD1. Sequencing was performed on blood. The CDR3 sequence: CASSAPGGDTQYF. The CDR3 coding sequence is TGCGCCAGCAGCGCCCCAGGGGGAGATACGCAGTATTTT.